This entry lists 6 T cell receptor beta chains sequenced from one sample in a study of T-cell reconstitution after alpha-beta-depleted transplantation in children. The authors prepared the TCRbeta library with unique molecular identifiers. TCRdb re-called the PCR reads with MiXCR, one entry per CDR3 protein. The table lists about 900,000 distinct CDR3 sequences, about 30% of them singletons. The sample was PBMCs, mostly from graft donor cells, taken 360 days after TCRalphabeta/CD19-depleted stem cell transplant. These receptors all stem from a boy younger than two who had a stem cell transplant for SCID, so the T cells may come from the graft donor.

This clonotype showed up just a few times. V and J are TRBV27 and TRBJ2-3, with 13 bases identical to TRBD2. V trimming: 8 bases; J trimming: 2 bases; junction bases outside the gene matches: 4. Germline-derived CDR1 and CDR2 are MNHEY and SMNVEV (reference sequence). The CDR3 is 15 residues long. This chain's CDR3 is CASGGLAGTTDTQYF. CDR3 DNA: TGTGCCAGCGGGGGACTAGCGGGGACCACAGATACGCAGTATTTT.

This clonotype was counted only a few times. The chain recombines TRBV11-2 with TRBJ2-7, with 10 bases matching TRBD2. The germline V gene encodes CDR1 SGHAT and CDR2 FQNNGV. The CDR3 consists of 15 residues. Losses at the gene ends were 4 bases for V and 4 bases for J; bases not matched to a gene: 7. CDR3 in amino acids: CASSSERGGRYEQYF. For the CDR3, the DNA is TGTGCCAGCAGCTCCGAGCGGGGGGGTAGGTACGAGCAGTACTTC.

CDR3 region: CASSSPEGLYGYTF. CDR3 coding DNA: TGTGCCAGCAGCTCCCCGGAGGGGCTCTATGGCTACACCTTC. V is TRBV5-5 and J is TRBJ1-2; D may be TRBD1 (5 bases). This CDR3 is built from 14 residues. Germline CDR1 SGHKS, CDR2 YYEKEE (reference sequence). Trimming took off 3 bases at V and 4 bases at J, with 13 bases between the two ends.

This clonotype has more than one count but fewer than ten. V is TRBV5-1 and J is TRBJ2-1; D remains unclear. The germline CDR1 and CDR2 sequences are SGHRS and YFSETQ. Trimming took off 4 bases at V and 2 bases at J, with 13 bases between the two ends. This CDR3 contains 15 residues. CDR3 protein: CASSPPPEAYNEQFF. The CDR3 DNA sequence: TGCGCCAGCAGCCCTCCCCCCGAGGCCTACAATGAGCAGTTCTTC.

A few counts support this clonotype. The chain has TRBV2 and TRBJ1-2, with a tentative D call TRBD1 (6 bases). V was clipped by 5 bases and J by 4 bases, with 14 bases between them. The CDR3 consists of 14 residues. Germline CDR1 is SNHLY and CDR2 is FYNNEI. In nucleotides, the CDR3 is TGTGCCAGCAGTCTGGACAGAGCCACCTATGGCTACACCTTC. Encoded protein: CASSLDRATYGYTF.

This clonotype was observed a handful of times. The chain combines TRBV20-1 with TRBJ2-7; 9 positions agree with TRBD1. Trimming removed 1 base from V and 6 bases from J; junction bases left unmatched: 13. The CDR3 consists of 16 residues. In germline, CDR1 is DFQATT, CDR2 SNEGSKA (reference sequence). CDR3 coding DNA: TGCAGTGCTAGAGGATATTTGGGACAGGGATCACGCGAGCAGTACTTC. This codes for CSARGYLGQGSREQYF.